Listed here are 26 T cell receptor beta chains from one sample, sequenced in a study of T cell responses to AZD1222 COVID-19 vaccine (TCRdb year 2021). Library preparation employed the immunoSEQ multiplex PCR assay. Imported from immuneACCESS, the table was reduced by TCRdb to in-frame sequences with V and J called. These copies leave out some clones; in studies compared against another copy, an unresolved V gene accounts for under half, and the cause of the remainder is not known. The sample records 100,000 or so clones, 86% of which are singletons. About 6% of the sample belongs to the ten largest clones. In the paper's terms, the time point label means: about 28 days (+/-7) after the second vaccine dose. The sample here was peripheral blood, taken 28 days after the second AZD1222 dose. These receptor sequences come from an adult who received the AZD1222 COVID-19 vaccine.

This chain links TRBV27 with TRBJ2-7; weak D call: TRBD1 (5 bases). CDR3 length: 14 residues. Trimming left V 6 bases short and J 0 bases short, with 12 bases between. Germline V lookup: CDR1 MNHEY, CDR2 SMNVEV (reference sequence). The CDR3 region is CASRGQGFSYEQYF. CDR3 nucleotides: TGTGCCAGCAGAGGGCAGGGATTCTCCTACGAGCAGTACTTC.

The CDR3 region has the DNA TGTGCCAGCGGGCTCTCCCCGGGCTATGGCTACACCTTC. Protein sequence: CASGLSPGYGYTF. V usage is TRBV27 and J usage is TRBJ1-2; D remains unclear. Germline values: CDR1 MNHEY, CDR2 SMNVEV (reference sequence). The CDR3 extends over 13 amino acids. Trimming left V 8 bases short and J 4 bases short, with 14 bases between.

This clone was counted once. The chain joins TRBV28 to TRBJ2-7; D unclear. The V end lost 7 bases, the J end lost 6 bases, and 13 bases lay between the germline ends. Germline V gene sequence: CDR1 MDHEN, CDR2 SYDVKM. The CDR3 length is 12 residues. CDR3 bases: TGTGCCAGCAACAACCCCCCGGGCGAGCAGTACTTC. Translated: CASNNPPGEQYF.

The rearrangement links TRBV3-1 (or the pseudogene TRBV3-2) to TRBJ2-1, with TRBD2 identical over 10 bases. From germline, CDR1 is LGHDT and CDR2 YNNKEL (reference sequence). This CDR3 spans 14 amino acids. With V trimmed by 3 bases and J by 9 bases, 5 bases remained unmatched. CDR3 sequence: CASSHSSGSGEQFF. CDR3 coding DNA: TGTGCCAGCAGCCACTCTAGCGGGAGCGGTGAGCAGTTCTTC.

This clone was observed a single time. The chain uses TRBV19 and TRBJ1-6; D is undetermined. Trimming took off 9 bases at V and 3 bases at J, with 15 bases between the two ends. The CDR3 extends over 15 amino acids. Germline loops: CDR1 LNHDA, CDR2 SQIVND (reference sequence). CDR3 protein: CASRFQISYNSPLHF. In DNA form, the CDR3 reads TGTGCCAGCAGGTTCCAGATTAGCTATAATTCACCCCTCCACTTT.

The chain combines TRBV6-5 with TRBJ2-5; TRBD1 matches 8 bases. The CDR3 has 14 amino acids. V gave up 6 bases and J gave up 5 bases; unmatched junction bases: 8. Germline CDR1 is MNHEY and CDR2 is SVGAGI. CDR3 bases: TGTGCCAGCAGCAACCAGGGGGCCGGGGAGACCCAGTACTTC. Its protein is CASSNQGAGETQYF.

V usage is TRBV9 and J usage is TRBJ2-7; D may match TRBD1 or TRBD2 (5 bases each). Germline loops: CDR1 SGDLS, CDR2 YYNGEE. CDR3 length: 15 residues. The V and J ends lost 3 bases and 7 bases respectively, with 20 bases between them. The CDR3 nucleotides are TGTGCCAGCAGCGACGTAGAGGGACGACTCGGGGAGCAGTACTTC. Its translation is CASSDVEGRLGEQYF.

This clone was observed a handful of times. The J gene is TRBJ2-6, the V gene TRBV6-1; D might be TRBD1 (5 bases). CDR1 and CDR2 from the germline V gene are MNHNS and SASEGT. The CDR3 loop spans 16 amino acids. V gave up 4 bases and J gave up 1 base, with 11 bases separating them. CDR3 sequence reads: CASSGTPGSGANVLTF. Written as DNA, the CDR3 is TGTGCCAGCAGTGGGACACCTGGATCTGGGGCCAACGTCCTGACTTTC.

V and J are TRBV27 and TRBJ2-7; 14 bases match TRBD2. Per the germline V gene, CDR1 is MNHEY and CDR2 is SMNVEV (reference sequence). The CDR3 consists of 15 residues. J lost 3 bases, V lost 6 bases, and 4 bases had no gene match. The CDR3 sequence is CASRPGLAGGYEQYF. The CDR3 DNA is TGTGCCAGCAGACCAGGACTAGCGGGAGGCTACGAGCAGTACTTC.

This clone was counted a few times. The chain employs TRBV30 and TRBJ2-3; D ambiguous. With 7 bases removed from V and 2 bases from J, the gap between germline ends came to 16 bases. The CDR3 contains 14 residues. The germline V gene has CDR1 GTSNPN and CDR2 SVGIG (reference sequence). This CDR3 reads CASAPGSSTDTQYF. The DNA for the CDR3 is TGTGCCTCCGCCCCCGGGTCCTCCACAGATACGCAGTATTTT. Full variable domain (missing parts from reference TRBV30 and TRBJ2-3): SQTIHQWPATLVQPVGSPLSLECTVEGTSNPNLYWYRQAAGRGLQLLFYSVGIGQISSEVPQNLSASRPQDRQFILSSKKLLLSDSGFYLCASAPGSSTDTQYFGPGTRLTVL.

This sequence joins TRBV20-1 and TRBJ1-2, with TRBD1 identical over 10 bases. Unmatched junction bases numbered 7, after V lost 3 bases and J lost 3 bases. This CDR3 region has 15 residues. CDR1 and CDR2 (germline): DFQATT, SNEGSKA (reference sequence). Written as DNA, the CDR3 is TGCAGTGCTAGTCCCGGGACAGGGGAACACTATGGCTACACCTTC. Translated: CSASPGTGEHYGYTF.

Only one count was recorded for this clone. Germline and junction disagree at one end, which may indicate a read error. The chain recombines TRBV25-1 with TRBJ2-1; no clear D gene. Germline CDR1 is MGHDK and CDR2 is SYGVNS. The CDR3 extends over 15 amino acids. The CDR3, as DNA: TGTGCCAGCAGTGAACTAGAAGGAGCCGGAAGGGAAACGCTCTTC. Its translation: CASSELEGAGRETLF.

The chain carries TRBV7-9 and TRBJ2-1; D is ambiguous. The CDR3 is 12 residues long. V lost 4 bases and J 8 bases, leaving 9 bases between the germline ends. Per the germline V gene, CDR1 is SEHNR and CDR2 is FQNEAQ (reference sequence). The CDR3, as DNA: TGTGCCAGCAGCTATATAGTGCATGAGCAGTTCTTC. Translation: CASSYIVHEQFF.

The genes are TRBV29-1 and TRBJ2-1; the D gene is possibly TRBD2 (6 bases). The germline V gene encodes CDR1 SQVTM and CDR2 ANQGSEA. V lost 5 bases and J 8 bases, leaving 10 bases between the germline ends. The CDR3 loop spans 11 amino acids. Here the CDR3 DNA reads TGCAGCGTTCGCGGGACGGATGAGCAGTTCTTC. This translates into CSVRGTDEQFF.

This clone is a singleton in its sample. V gene TRBV5-1 combines with J gene TRBJ2-7; 8 positions agree with TRBD1. This CDR3 contains 15 residues. Unmatched junction bases numbered 6, after V lost 0 bases and J lost 4 bases. Germline-derived CDR1 and CDR2 are SGHRS and YFSETQ. This chain's CDR3 is CASSLGLGQAYEQYF. The CDR3 DNA sequence: TGCGCCAGCAGCTTGGGGCTGGGACAGGCATACGAGCAGTACTTC.

The count of this clone is one. The chain combines TRBV7-2 with TRBJ1-5; the D is unclear. The CDR3 contains 12 residues. Trimming removed 5 bases at V and 7 bases at J, with 9 bases between. Germline CDR1 SGHTA, CDR2 FQGNSA. DNA of the CDR3: TGTGCCAGCAGCCCGTATGACCAGCCCCAGCATTTT. Translation gives CASSPYDQPQHF.

The genes are TRBV18 and TRBJ2-5, with D tentatively TRBD2 (6 bases). This CDR3 comprises 14 residues. Per the germline V gene, CDR1 is KGHSH and CDR2 is LQKENI. V was cut by 0 bases and J by 4 bases, with 9 bases left in between. CDR3 protein: CASSPPAGTETQYF. CDR3 DNA: TGTGCCAGCTCACCACCAGCGGGCACAGAGACCCAGTACTTC.

This clone has a single count. The J gene is TRBJ1-2, the V gene TRBV5-5; 10 positions agree with TRBD1. CDR1 SGHKS and CDR2 YYEKEE come from the germline V gene (reference sequence). Losses at the gene ends were 0 bases for V and 3 bases for J; bases not matched to a gene: 5. The CDR3 is 16 amino acids. The CDR3 DNA is TGTGCCAGCAGCTTGGCCGGGACAGGGGCCCACTATGGCTACACCTTC. Its protein is CASSLAGTGAHYGYTF.

This rearrangement joins TRBV28 to TRBJ1-2; TRBD1 agrees at 8 bases. The CDR3 has 13 amino acids. CDR1 and CDR2 (germline): MDHEN, SYDVKM. The V segment lost 6 bases and the J segment 8 bases; nucleotides outside the gene matches: 8. The DNA for the CDR3 is TGTGCCAGCAGACCCCAGGGGGCGTGGGGCTACACCTTC. Its protein product is CASRPQGAWGYTF.

The V gene is TRBV5-1, the J gene TRBJ2-7, with 7 bases lining up with TRBD1. Trimming took 4 bases from V and 0 from J; bases not matched to a gene: 10. The germline V gene has CDR1 SGHRS and CDR2 YFSETQ. The CDR3 is 16 residues long. CDR3 nucleotides: TGCGCCAGCAGCCGGGTGGGGCAGGGGGACTCCTACGAGCAGTACTTC. This gives the protein CASSRVGQGDSYEQYF.

The genes are TRBV10-2 and TRBJ1-4; D possibly corresponds to TRBD1 (5 bases). Between the trimmed V and J ends, which lost 6 bases and 2 bases, there was a span of 13 bases. Germline CDR1 WSHSY, CDR2 SAAADI. CDR3 length: 15 residues. CDR3 sequence reads: CASSPSGGTNEKLFF. For the CDR3, the DNA is TGCGCCAGCAGCCCTTCGGGGGGTACTAATGAAAAACTGTTTTTT.

In DNA, the CDR3 is TGTGCCAGCACCGAGACCGATAGGATGAACACTGAAGCTTTCTTT. As protein: CASTETDRMNTEAFF. The J gene is TRBJ1-1, the V gene TRBV5-4; no reliable D call. The CDR3 runs 15 residues. V was clipped by 6 bases and J by 0 bases, with 15 bases between them. Germline assignment: CDR1 SGHNT and CDR2 YYREEE (reference sequence). The complete variable domain, with remaining parts taken from reference TRBV5-4 and TRBJ1-1, reads ETGVTQSPTHLIKTRGQQVTLRCSSQSGHNTVSWYQQALGQGPQFIFQYYREEENGRGNFPPRFSGLQFPNYSSELNVNALELDDSALYLCASTETDRMNTEAFFGQGTRLTVV.

V usage is TRBV5-4 and J usage is TRBJ1-2; D is unresolved. The CDR3 totals 13 residues. Per the germline V gene, CDR1 is SGHNT and CDR2 is YYREEE (reference sequence). Trimming took 3 bases from V and 8 from J, leaving 14 bases between them. CDR3 amino acids: CASSSEPQRGYTF. In DNA form, the CDR3 reads TGTGCCAGCAGCTCGGAGCCTCAACGGGGCTACACCTTC.

Here the CDR3 reads CASSLPQTSGANVLTF. CDR3 DNA: TGTGCCAGCAGCTTGCCACAAACCTCTGGGGCCAACGTCCTGACTTTC. This chain joins TRBV5-4 and TRBJ2-6, with D hard to call. V was cut by 1 base and J by 0 bases, with 8 bases left in between. CDR3 length: 16 residues. CDR1 SGHNT and CDR2 YYREEE come from the germline V gene (reference sequence).

V is TRBV7-2 and J is TRBJ2-3, with 7 bases identical to TRBD1. Per germline, CDR1 SGHTA and CDR2 FQGNSA. V lost 0 bases, J lost 5 bases, and 5 bases stayed unmatched. This CDR3 is built from 15 residues. The CDR3 nucleotides are TGTGCCAGCAGCTTAGCTCCGGACAGGAGAGATACGCAGTATTTT. Protein sequence: CASSLAPDRRDTQYF.

The CDR3 DNA is TGCGCCAGCAGCCCGGACGGGGACTATGGCTACACCTTC. Residues: CASSPDGDYGYTF. V is TRBV5-1 and J is TRBJ1-2; D unclear. Looked up from germline, CDR1 is SGHRS and CDR2 is YFSETQ. The CDR3 has 13 amino acids. V was cut by 4 bases and J by 3 bases, with 10 bases left in between. Full variable domain (outside the CDR3, taken from reference TRBV5-1 and TRBJ1-2): KAGVTQTPRYLIKTRGQQVTLSCSPISGHRSVSWYQQTPGQGLQFLFEYFSETQRNKGNFPGRFSGRQFSNSRSEMNVSTLELGDSALYLCASSPDGDYGYTFGSGTRLTVV.